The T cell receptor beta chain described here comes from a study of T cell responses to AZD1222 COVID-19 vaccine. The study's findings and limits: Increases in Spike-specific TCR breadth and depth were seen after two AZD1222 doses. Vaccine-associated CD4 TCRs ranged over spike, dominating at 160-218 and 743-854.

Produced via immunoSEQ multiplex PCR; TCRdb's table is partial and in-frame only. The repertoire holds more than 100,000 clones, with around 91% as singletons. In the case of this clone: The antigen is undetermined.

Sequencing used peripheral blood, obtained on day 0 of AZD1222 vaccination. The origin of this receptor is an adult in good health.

CDR3 nucleotide sequence: TGTGCCAGCAGTTACTCGACAGGGGGCGCCTATGGCTACACCTTC. Translating gives CASSYSTGGAYGYTF. The chain recombines TRBV6-5 with TRBJ1-2; 10 bases map to TRBD1. The trim removed 0 bases at V and 4 bases at J, leaving 2 bases unmatched. This CDR3 is 15 amino acids long. Per germline, CDR1 MNHEY and CDR2 SVGAGI.